Only a few counts were recorded for the clone carrying this T cell receptor beta chain. These data belong to a study of blood T cells in healthy people across ages. The authors drew 8 to 10 milliliters of peripheral blood from each donor. The use of a sample-barcoded 5' primer and a J-beta primer mix characterized a second PCR of roughly 7 to 12 cycles. TCRdb redid the calling of the 5' RACE reads with MiXCR, one entry per CDR3 protein. The sample consists of 730,000 or so distinct CDR3 sequences, roughly 43% of them appearing once. CDR1 and CDR2 from the germline V gene are LGHNT and FRNRAP. The CDR3 loop spans 14 amino acids. Trimming took off 2 bases at V and 5 bases at J, with 10 bases between the two ends.

The TCR comes from an elderly man in good health. The rearrangement uses TRBV12-5 and TRBJ1-5; weak D call: TRBD1 (6 bases). Sequencing was performed on blood. The CDR3 sequence is CASGLPGVDQPQHF. The CDR3 DNA reads TGTGCTAGTGGTTTGCCAGGGGTGGATCAGCCCCAGCATTTT.